These 21 T cell receptor beta chains came from one sample sequenced in a study of blood T cell repertoires in COVID-19. Sequencing used immunoSEQ multiplex PCR; TCRdb keeps in-frame clones, though not all of them. The table lists about 400,000 clones, 65% to 90% of them singletons, with 7.1% in the top ten. The source material was peripheral blood. These receptor sequences come from a woman aged 55 to 70 with COVID-19, enrolled during active disease.

The chain joins TRBV9 to TRBJ1-4, with TRBD1 identical over 9 bases. Germline V lookup: CDR1 SGDLS, CDR2 YYNGEE. Unmatched junction bases numbered 9, after V lost 2 bases and J lost 4 bases. This CDR3 comprises 17 residues. For the CDR3, the DNA is TGTGCCAGCAGCGTCAAGGACAGGGGTTTTGGTAATGAAAAACTGTTTTTT. Amino acid sequence: CASSVKDRGFGNEKLFF.

This clone has just one count. The chain is built from TRBV11-2 and TRBJ2-3; D is uncertain. Germline CDR1 SGHAT, CDR2 FQNNGV. The CDR3 is made up of 13 amino acids. Trimming stripped 5 bases from V and 5 bases from J, with 11 bases between. The CDR3 sequence is CASSPRVGDTQYF. The CDR3 DNA sequence: TGTGCCAGCAGCCCCCGGGTTGGAGATACGCAGTATTTT.

V gene TRBV19 combines with J gene TRBJ2-1, with 16 bases identical to TRBD2. In germline, CDR1 is LNHDA, CDR2 SQIVND (reference sequence). CDR3 length equals 16 residues. J gave up 9 bases and V 5 bases, and 7 bases lay outside the gene matches. DNA for the CDR3: TGTGCCAGTAGTCTGGGACTAGCGGGGGGGCCTGGTGAGCAGTTCTTC. Encoded protein: CASSLGLAGGPGEQFF.

The V and J genes are TRBV2 and TRBJ1-1; 7 nucleotides agree with TRBD1. The CDR3 is 14 residues long. CDR1 is SNHLY and CDR2 is FYNNEI in the germline V gene. Unmatched junction bases numbered 5, after V lost 7 bases and J lost 0 bases. Here the CDR3 reads CASKTGALNTEAFF. In nucleotides, the CDR3 is TGTGCCAGCAAAACAGGGGCATTGAACACTGAAGCTTTCTTT.

V and J are TRBV6-5 and TRBJ2-3; 7 positions match TRBD2. The CDR3 runs to 14 residues. The germline CDR1 and CDR2 sequences are MNHEY and SVGAGI. The junction had 5 bases not matched to a gene; V was cut back by 6 bases and J by 2 bases. CDR3: CASRAGATTDTQYF. In DNA form, the CDR3 reads TGTGCCAGCAGGGCGGGAGCGACCACAGATACGCAGTATTTT.

This chain connects TRBV7-9 to TRBJ1-3; 7 positions agree with TRBD1. This CDR3 has 16 amino acids. Germline lookup yields CDR1 SEHNR and CDR2 FQNEAQ (reference sequence). The J segment lost 0 bases and the V segment lost 5 bases, leaving 7 bases of the junction unmatched. CDR3 residues: CASSSRDSNSGNTIYF. CDR3 nucleotides: TGTGCCAGCAGCAGCCGGGACAGCAACTCTGGAAACACCATATATTTT. The full variable domain, with the rest looked up from reference TRBV7-9 and TRBJ1-3, is DTGVSQNPRHKITKRGQNVTFRCDPISEHNRLYWYRQTLGQGPEFLTYFQNEAQLEKSRLLSDRFSAERPKGSFSTLEIQRTEQGDSAMYLCASSSRDSNSGNTIYFGEGSWLTVV.

V usage is TRBV27 and J usage is TRBJ2-5, with 9 bases fitting TRBD2. The CDR3 spans 15 residues. J was trimmed by 5 bases and V by 6 bases; bases with no gene match: 10. The germline V gene encodes CDR1 MNHEY and CDR2 SMNVEV (reference sequence). DNA for the CDR3: TGTGCCAGCAGGGTGATTAGCGGGGGTGCGGAGACCCAGTACTTC. Translated, it gives CASRVISGGAETQYF.

The J gene is TRBJ1-1, the V gene TRBV4-1; perhaps TRBD1 as D (6 bases). The CDR3 extends over 15 amino acids. V lost 4 bases, J lost 5 bases, and 17 bases lay in between. CDR1 is MGHRA, CDR2 YSYEKL, per germline. The DNA for the CDR3 is TGCGCCAGCAGCCGGCCCGAAACAGGGAAAACTGAAGCTTTCTTT. Translating gives CASSRPETGKTEAFF.

This clone was recorded only once. CDR3 amino acids: CASSSRDISYEQYF. The CDR3 DNA reads as TGTGCCAGCAGCAGCCGGGACATCTCCTACGAGCAGTACTTC. This sequence joins TRBV7-9 and TRBJ2-7, with D maybe TRBD1 (6 bases). CDR1 is SEHNR, CDR2 FQNEAQ, per germline (reference sequence). This CDR3 spans 14 amino acids. V lost 5 bases and J 0 bases, leaving 11 bases between the germline ends.

The count of this clone is one. The chain recombines TRBV9 with TRBJ2-1; a weak D match, TRBD2 (6 bases). The CDR3 has 13 residues. The germline V gene has CDR1 SGDLS and CDR2 YYNGEE. V shed 4 bases and J shed 15 bases, with 20 bases lying between them. CDR3 DNA sequence: TGTGCCAGCAGCTCCGCTGGGGAGGACGAGAGGTTCTTC. As protein: CASSSAGEDERFF. Supplemented by reference TRBV9 and TRBJ2-1, the full variable domain reads DSGVTQTPKHLITATGQRVTLRCSPRSGDLSVYWYQQSLDQGLQFLIQYYNGEERAKGNILERFSAQQFPDLHSELNLSSLELGDSALYFCASSSAGEDERFFGPGTRLTVL.

This clone has a single count. The rearrangement links TRBV7-3 to TRBJ2-7, with 10 nucleotides matching TRBD1. The CDR3 totals 14 residues. CDR1 is SGHTA and CDR2 is FQGTGA in the germline V gene. The J segment lost 6 bases and the V segment lost 4 bases, leaving 6 bases of the junction unmatched. The CDR3 loop is CASSSTGTGVEQYF. The CDR3 region has the DNA TGTGCCAGCAGCTCAACCGGGACAGGGGTCGAGCAGTACTTC.

The rearrangement joins TRBV29-1 to TRBJ1-2; 9 bases align to TRBD1. This CDR3 spans 13 amino acids. V was clipped by 4 bases and J by 2 bases; unmatched bases: 2. CDR1 and CDR2 from the germline V gene are SQVTM and ANQGSEA. The CDR3 sequence is CSVGGTGNYGYTF. DNA of the CDR3: TGCAGCGTTGGAGGGACAGGGAACTATGGCTACACCTTC.

This chain joins TRBV27 and TRBJ2-1, with 10 bases that match TRBD2. Germline loops: CDR1 MNHEY, CDR2 SMNVEV (reference sequence). The CDR3 consists of 18 residues. The junction had 9 bases not matched to a gene; V was cut back by 2 bases and J by 2 bases. CDR3 residues: CASSLAVGTSEAYNEQFF. The DNA of the CDR3 is TGTGCCAGCAGTTTAGCGGTTGGGACTAGCGAAGCCTACAATGAGCAGTTCTTC.

In its sample, this clone was seen a few times. The rearrangement joins TRBV3-1 (or the pseudogene TRBV3-2) to TRBJ2-7, with a tentative D call TRBD1 (5 bases). Germline V gene lookup returns CDR1 LGHDT and CDR2 YNNKEL (reference sequence). V was shortened by 5 bases and J by 0 bases, with 14 bases between the two germline ends. CDR3 length: 15 residues. DNA of the CDR3: TGTGCCAGCAGCTATGGACACGATAGCTCCTACGAGCAGTACTTC. Translated, it gives CASSYGHDSSYEQYF.

The rearrangement joins TRBV6-5 to TRBJ1-1; the D gene is possibly TRBD1 (6 bases). V was cut by 10 bases and J by 1 base, with 13 bases left in between. The germline V gene has CDR1 MNHEY and CDR2 SVGAGI. This CDR3 contains 13 residues. The CDR3 nucleotides read TGTGCCATCCAGGGGTTAGGGAACACTGAAGCTTTCTTT. Protein product: CAIQGLGNTEAFF.

This clone has just one count. The V call is TRBV6-2 or TRBV6-3, the J call TRBJ2-7, with 10 bases that match TRBD1. CDR3 length equals 16 residues. V lost 0 bases to trimming and J lost 0 bases; unmatched junction nucleotides: 2. Germline loops: CDR1 MNHEY, CDR2 SVGEGT. CDR3 loop: CASSYSGQGLSYEQYF. In nucleotides, the CDR3 is TGTGCCAGCAGTTACTCGGGACAGGGGCTCTCCTACGAGCAGTACTTC.

This chain uses TRBV9 with TRBJ2-5; 7 positions agree with TRBD2. Germline V gene sequence: CDR1 SGDLS, CDR2 YYNGEE. The CDR3 has 16 amino acids. V was pared by 1 base and J by 0 bases, with 6 bases of the junction left unmatched. The CDR3: CASSVTAGVYQETQYF. Here the CDR3 DNA reads TGTGCCAGCAGCGTAACGGCGGGGGTTTACCAAGAGACCCAGTACTTC.

The rearrangement links TRBV6-5 to TRBJ1-1, with D tentatively TRBD1 (5 bases). The germline CDR1 and CDR2 sequences are MNHEY and SVGAGI. The ends were cut back, 6 bases at V and 3 bases at J, with 17 bases in the middle. This CDR3 is 15 amino acids long. CDR3 nucleotide sequence: TGTGCCAGCAGCGGGGCGGCGGGGGTCGACACTGAAGCTTTCTTT. Its translation is CASSGAAGVDTEAFF.

The rearrangement uses TRBV2 and TRBJ2-7; 13 nucleotides line up with TRBD2. V was pared by 7 bases and J by 3 bases, with 6 bases of the junction left unmatched. This CDR3 spans 15 amino acids. Germline loops: CDR1 SNHLY, CDR2 FYNNEI. In DNA form, the CDR3 reads TGTGCCAGCATCCAGGGACTAGCGGGGAACTACGAGCAGTACTTC. Protein: CASIQGLAGNYEQYF.

This chain connects TRBV2 to TRBJ1-2, with 10 bases fitting TRBD1. Germline CDR1 is SNHLY and CDR2 is FYNNEI. After removal of 4 bases from V and 8 bases from J, the junction contained 10 bases not matched to a gene. This CDR3 has 15 amino acids. The CDR3 DNA reads as TGTGCCAGCAGTGCTGGGGGACAGGGGTTGAAAGGCTACACCTTC. Protein: CASSAGGQGLKGYTF.

This clone has only a few counts. CDR3 sequence: CASSSNGGTEAFF. CDR3 nucleotides: TGTGCCAGCAGTTCCAATGGAGGGACTGAAGCTTTCTTT. The chain joins TRBV12-3 or TRBV12-4 to TRBJ1-1; D ambiguous. Deletions cut 4 bases from V and 5 bases from J, with 11 bases between. The CDR3 is 13 residues long.